The 15 T cell receptor beta chains presented below share a single source sample, sequenced in a study of T cells in Graves' hyperthyroidism and ophthalmopathy (dated by TCRdb to between 2018 and 2020). Library preparation was by multiplex PCR. Instrument on record: Illumina HiSeq 2000. The TCR beta CDR3 regions were amplified from RNA transcripts. A first-round RT-PCR of the TCR CDR3 used the HTBI primer set with the Qiagen OneStep RT-PCR kit. TCRdb handled the public reads itself, with Q25 trimming in fastp and clone calling in MiXCR, and kept productive beta chains. Each CDR3 protein gets just one entry, which takes the most common genes and DNA from the rows behind it. This sample comprises approximately 320,000 distinct CDR3 sequences, about 15% of them detected only once. Approximately 33% of the sample is held by the ten biggest clonotypes. Input material: blood. These receptors were obtained from a man younger than 45 with Graves' hyperthyroidism.

This chain uses TRBV28 with TRBJ2-7; 7 nucleotides agree with TRBD2. Trimming at V came to 4 bases and at J to 4 bases, leaving 4 bases not matched to a gene. The CDR3 totals 13 residues. Germline V lookup: CDR1 MDHEN, CDR2 SYDVKM. CDR3 residues: CASSWGGSYEQYF. CDR3 DNA sequence: TGTGCCAGCAGTTGGGGCGGGAGTTACGAGCAGTACTTC.

V and J are TRBV7-9 and TRBJ2-1, with 7 bases fitting TRBD2. The CDR3 spans 19 residues. Trimming removed 5 bases from V and 0 bases from J; junction bases left unmatched: 16. The germline CDR1 and CDR2 sequences are SEHNR and FQNEAQ (reference sequence). CDR3 loop: CASSPRREASGVSYNEQFF. In nucleotides, the CDR3 is TGTGCCAGCAGCCCGAGACGGGAGGCTAGCGGAGTCTCCTACAATGAGCAGTTCTTC.

This clonotype has just a few counts. This rearrangement joins TRBV15 to TRBJ2-5; 8 bases fit TRBD2. Germline values: CDR1 LNHNV, CDR2 YYDKDF (reference sequence). After removal of 0 bases from V and 5 bases from J, the junction contained 17 bases not matched to a gene. The CDR3 totals 19 residues. Here the CDR3 reads CATSRDPAREGTPGETQYF. The CDR3, as DNA: TGTGCCACCAGCAGAGATCCGGCACGGGAGGGCACGCCGGGGGAGACCCAGTACTTC.

This clonotype was seen a few times. The chain has TRBV24-1 and TRBJ2-2; D may be TRBD1 or TRBD2 (5 bases each). The CDR3 totals 16 residues. CDR1 and CDR2 (germline): KGHDR, SFDVKD. V was shortened by 4 bases and J by 2 bases, with 13 bases between the two germline ends. The CDR3 DNA sequence: TGTGCCACCAGTGACGGATTTGGGACCAACACCGGGGAGCTGTTTTTT. As protein: CATSDGFGTNTGELFF.

This clonotype occurred many times. V is TRBV5-1 and J is TRBJ2-1, with 7 bases fitting TRBD2. V shed 0 bases, J shed 4 bases, and the junction held 4 bases outside the gene matches. The length of the CDR3 is 15 residues. Germline V gives CDR1 SGHRS, CDR2 YFSETQ. Here the CDR3 reads CASSLESSGYNEQFF. DNA of the CDR3: TGCGCCAGCAGCTTGGAGTCTAGCGGATACAATGAGCAGTTCTTC.

In its sample, this clonotype was seen many times. The chain couples TRBV30 to TRBJ2-3; maybe TRBD2 (6 bases). The CDR3 is made up of 14 amino acids. The V end was cut by 4 bases, the J end by 0 bases, with 11 bases between. Germline lookup yields CDR1 GTSNPN and CDR2 SVGIG (reference sequence). The CDR3 is CAWTGGTSTDTQYF. CDR3 DNA: TGTGCCTGGACCGGAGGGACTAGCACAGATACGCAGTATTTT. Based on the CDR3 plus reference TRBV30 and TRBJ2-3, the full variable domain is SQTIHQWPATLVQPVGSPLSLECTVEGTSNPNLYWYRQAAGRGLQLLFYSVGIGQISSEVPQNLSASRPQDRQFILSSKKLLLSDSGFYLCAWTGGTSTDTQYFGPGTRLTVL.

Notes on this clonotype: A much bigger clone sits one base away, suggesting this may be a read error. The chain uses TRBV7-6 and TRBJ1-5; possibly TRBD1 for D (6 bases). This CDR3 region has 13 residues. Germline V lookup: CDR1 SGHVS, CDR2 FNYEAQ. CDR3 sequence: CTSSLGTGWPQHF. CDR3 nucleotide sequence: TGTACCAGCAGCTTGGGTACAGGGTGGCCCCAGCATTTT. Looking up the rest from reference TRBV7-6 and TRBJ1-5 gives the full variable domain: GAGVSQSPRYKVTKRGQDVALRCDPISGHVSLYWYRQALGQGPEFLTYFNYEAQQDKSGLPNDRFSAERPEGSISTLTIQRTEQRDSAMYRCTSSLGTGWPQHFGDGTRLSIL.

This clonotype was observed at least ten times. The CDR3 reads CASSPPRFRELFF. The CDR3 bases are TGTGCCAGCTCGCCTCCGCGGTTTCGGGAGCTGTTTTTT. The genes are TRBV2 and TRBJ2-2; D is unclear. V was shortened by 8 bases and J by 9 bases, with 16 bases between the two germline ends. This CDR3 comprises 13 residues. Germline loops: CDR1 SNHLY, CDR2 FYNNEI.

This clonotype appeared once. A much larger clonotype is one base distant, so this may be a read error. CDR3: CASSFDYGYTF. For the CDR3, the DNA is TGTGCCAGCAGCTTCGACTATGGCTACACCTTC. V usage is TRBV7-9 and J usage is TRBJ1-2; D remains unclear. The V and J ends lost 3 bases and 3 bases respectively, with 2 bases between them. The CDR3 length is 11 residues. Germline V gives CDR1 SEHNR, CDR2 FQNEAQ (reference sequence).

This clonotype occurred many times. The chain uses TRBV12-3 or TRBV12-4 and TRBJ2-5, with 7 positions matching TRBD1. The CDR3 runs to 13 residues. V lost 2 bases to trimming and J lost 6 bases; unmatched junction nucleotides: 3. The DNA for the CDR3 is TGTGCCAGCAGTTTACCAGGGGGACAGACCCAGTACTTC. This encodes CASSLPGGQTQYF.

Many counts were recorded for this clonotype. The chain employs TRBV28 and TRBJ2-3; no reliable D call. Germline V gene lookup returns CDR1 MDHEN and CDR2 SYDVKM. The CDR3 loop spans 13 amino acids. Trimming stripped 7 bases from V and 2 bases from J, with 10 bases between. The CDR3: CASNSQVTDTQYF. The CDR3, as DNA: TGTGCCAGCAATTCCCAAGTCACAGATACGCAGTATTTT.

V is TRBV3-1 and J is TRBJ2-5, with 9 positions matching TRBD1. This CDR3 comprises 15 residues. Germline loops: CDR1 LGHDT, CDR2 YNNKEL (reference sequence). V trimming: 4 bases; J trimming: 6 bases; junction bases outside the gene matches: 9. The CDR3 DNA follows: TGTGCCAGCAGCCCGGGGACAGGGAGTTGGAAGACCCAGTACTTC. Translating it yields CASSPGTGSWKTQYF.

At least ten counts were recorded for this clonotype. This chain connects TRBV3-1 to TRBJ1-2, with unresolved D. In germline, CDR1 is LGHDT, CDR2 YNNKEL (reference sequence). Deletions cut 1 base from V and 2 bases from J, with 8 bases between. There are 14 residues in the CDR3. The DNA for the CDR3 is TGTGCCAGCAGCCAAGGTCGGGGAAACTATGGCTACACCTTC. Its protein is CASSQGRGNYGYTF.

This clonotype was picked up many times. This rearrangement joins TRBV6-5 to TRBJ1-1; 7 bases line up with TRBD1. CDR1 is MNHEY and CDR2 is SVGAGI in the germline V gene. This CDR3 is 14 amino acids long. J was trimmed by 4 bases and V by 1 base; bases with no gene match: 3. The CDR3 spells CASSYFRQGTEAFF. CDR3 DNA sequence: TGTGCCAGCAGTTACTTCCGACAGGGCACTGAAGCTTTCTTT.

This clonotype was counted many times. The V and J genes are TRBV2 and TRBJ2-7, with D perhaps matching TRBD2 (6 bases). With 5 bases removed from V and 1 base from J, the gap between germline ends came to 12 bases. The CDR3 loop spans 14 amino acids. Germline assignment: CDR1 SNHLY and CDR2 FYNNEI. The CDR3 DNA sequence: TGTGCCAGCAGTCGGGACTTGGGATCCTACGAGCAGTACTTC. Protein: CASSRDLGSYEQYF.